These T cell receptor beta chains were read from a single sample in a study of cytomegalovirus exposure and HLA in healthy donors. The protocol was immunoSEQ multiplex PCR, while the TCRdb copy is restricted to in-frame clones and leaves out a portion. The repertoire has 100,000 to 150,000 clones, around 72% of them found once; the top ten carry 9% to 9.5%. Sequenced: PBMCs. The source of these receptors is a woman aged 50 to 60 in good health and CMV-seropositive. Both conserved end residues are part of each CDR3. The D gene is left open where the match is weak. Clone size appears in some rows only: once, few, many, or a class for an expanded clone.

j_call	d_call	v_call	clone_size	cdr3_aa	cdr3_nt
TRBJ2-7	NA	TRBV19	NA	CASRPRELSYEQYF	TGTGCCTCTCGGCCCCGGGAGCTGAGCTACGAGCAGTACTTC
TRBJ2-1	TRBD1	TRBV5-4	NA	CASSSGQGAFYEQFF	TGTGCCAGCAGCTCCGGACAGGGGGCGTTCTATGAGCAGTTCTTC
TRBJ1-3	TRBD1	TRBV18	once	CASALTGVSGNTIYF	TGTGCCAGCGCCCTGACAGGGGTCTCTGGAAACACCATATATTTT
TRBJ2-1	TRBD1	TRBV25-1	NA	CASRDRASYNEQFF	TGTGCCAGCAGGGACAGGGCTTCGTACAATGAGCAGTTCTTC
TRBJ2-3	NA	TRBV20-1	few	CSALQADTQYF	TGCAGTGCCCTGCAGGCAGATACGCAGTATTTT
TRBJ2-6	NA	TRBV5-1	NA	CASSIQVNSGANVLTF	TGCGCCAGCAGCATACAGGTTAACTCTGGGGCCAACGTCCTGACTTTC
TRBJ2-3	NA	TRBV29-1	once	CSVDWDSTDTQYF	TGCAGCGTTGACTGGGACTCCACAGATACGCAGTATTTT
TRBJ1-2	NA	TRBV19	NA	CASSTTGFYGYTF	TGTGCCAGTAGTACCACAGGTTTCTATGGCTACACCTTC
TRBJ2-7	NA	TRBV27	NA	CASGWGQALGEQYF	TGTGCCAGCGGGTGGGGACAAGCTCTTGGCGAGCAGTACTTC
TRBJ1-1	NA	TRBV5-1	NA	CASRGGEGSYTEAFF	TGCGCCAGCAGAGGTGGTGAGGGTTCGTACACTGAAGCTTTCTTT
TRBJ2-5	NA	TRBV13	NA	CASSTLRETQYF	TGTGCCAGCAGCACCCTTCGGGAGACCCAGTACTTC
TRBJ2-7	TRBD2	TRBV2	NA	CASSGTSGSDYEQYF	TGTGCCAGCAGCGGGACTAGCGGGAGCGACTACGAGCAGTACTTC
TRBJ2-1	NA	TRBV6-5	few	CASSYSYQGTQQFF	TGTGCCAGCAGTTACTCGTACCAGGGTACACAGCAGTTCTTC
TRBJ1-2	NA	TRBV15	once	CATSVDNNYGYTF	TGTGCCACCTCCGTGGACAACAACTATGGCTACACCTTC
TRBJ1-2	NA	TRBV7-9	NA	CASSLVGPYGYTF	TGTGCCAGCAGCTTAGTTGGGCCTTATGGCTACACCTTC
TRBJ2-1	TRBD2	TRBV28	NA	CASSLPMTSGSYNEQFF	TGTGCCAGCAGTTTACCGATGACTAGCGGGTCCTACAATGAGCAGTTCTTC
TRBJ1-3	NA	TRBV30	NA	CASHTGHGNTIYF	TGTGCTTCTCATACAGGACACGGAAACACCATATATTTT
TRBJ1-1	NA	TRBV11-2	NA	CASIKGTDRTAEAFF	TGTGCCAGCATCAAAGGGACCGACAGGACCGCTGAAGCTTTCTTT
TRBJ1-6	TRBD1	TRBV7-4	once	CASSLYRDRGRSPLHF	TGTGCCAGCAGCTTATACAGGGACAGGGGACGGTCACCCCTCCACTTT
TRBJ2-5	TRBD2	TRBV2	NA	CASLSPGAGEETQYF	TGTGCCAGCTTATCCCCGGGAGCGGGAGAAGAGACCCAGTACTTC
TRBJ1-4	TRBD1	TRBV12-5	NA	CASGPRTGVRKLFF	TGTGCTAGTGGTCCGAGGACAGGGGTGAGGAAACTGTTTTTT
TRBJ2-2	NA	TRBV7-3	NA	CASSLMSAGRTGELFF	TGTGCCAGCAGCTTAATGTCGGCAGGGCGGACCGGGGAGCTGTTTTTT
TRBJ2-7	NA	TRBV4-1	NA	CASSRQPRVGPHDEQYF	TGCGCCAGCAGCCGCCAACCGCGCGTGGGCCCCCACGACGAGCAGTACTTC
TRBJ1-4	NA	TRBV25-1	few	CASSEWGPNEKLFF	TGTGCCAGCAGTGAATGGGGGCCTAATGAAAAACTGTTTTTT
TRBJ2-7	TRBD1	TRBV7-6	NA	CASSLAGTGPSYEQYF	TGTGCCAGCAGCTTAGCTGGGACAGGGCCATCCTACGAGCAGTACTTC
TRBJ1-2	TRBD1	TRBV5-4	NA	CASRAGGAGYGYTF	TGTGCCAGCAGGGCAGGGGGCGCGGGCTATGGCTACACCTTC
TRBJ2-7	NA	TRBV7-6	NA	CASSPGGPEQYF	TGTGCCAGCAGCCCCGGGGGGCCCGAGCAGTACTTC
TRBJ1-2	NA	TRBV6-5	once	CASSLPAGQGYTF	TGTGCCAGCAGTCTGCCGGCAGGGCAAGGCTACACCTTC
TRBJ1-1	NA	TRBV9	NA	CASSPGQRGTEAFF	TGTGCCAGCAGCCCTGGACAGAGGGGCACTGAAGCTTTCTTT
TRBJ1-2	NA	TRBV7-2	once	CASSLARAGYTF	TGTGCCAGCAGCTTAGCCAGGGCTGGCTACACCTTC
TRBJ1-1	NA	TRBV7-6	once	CASSLEGGTEAFF	TGTGCCAGCAGCTTAGAGGGGGGGACTGAAGCTTTCTTT
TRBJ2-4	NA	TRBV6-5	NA	CASSSAARGAKNIQYF	TGTGCCAGCAGTTCTGCCGCCCGAGGTGCCAAAAACATTCAGTACTTC
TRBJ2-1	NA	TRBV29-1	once	CSVVMRSYNEQFF	TGCAGCGTTGTAATGAGGTCCTACAATGAGCAGTTCTTC
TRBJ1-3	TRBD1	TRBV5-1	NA	CASSLGRDRGSNTIYF	TGCGCCAGCAGCTTGGGTCGGGACAGGGGATCGAACACCATATATTTT
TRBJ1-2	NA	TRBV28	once	CASSLQGRYGYTF	TGTGCCAGCAGTCTACAGGGTCGGTATGGCTACACCTTC
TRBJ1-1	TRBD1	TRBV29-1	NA	CSVEDRQGAGNTEAFF	TGCAGCGTTGAAGATCGACAGGGCGCTGGGAACACTGAAGCTTTCTTT
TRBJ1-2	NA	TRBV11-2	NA	CASSSIRSGYGYTF	TGTGCCAGCAGCTCGATCAGGTCCGGCTATGGCTACACCTTC
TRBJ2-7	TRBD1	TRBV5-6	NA	CASSLVGQGSSYEQYF	TGTGCCAGCAGCTTGGTCGGACAGGGCTCTTCCTACGAGCAGTACTTC
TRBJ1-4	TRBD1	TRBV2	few	CATRTGQGWREKLFF	TGTGCCACCCGGACAGGACAGGGTTGGAGGGAAAAACTGTTTTTT
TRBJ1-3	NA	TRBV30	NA	CAWSRGNTIYF	TGTGCCTGGAGCAGGGGAAACACCATATATTTT
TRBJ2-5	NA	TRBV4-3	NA	CASSQERGRETQYF	TGCGCCAGCAGCCAAGAGCGCGGGCGGGAGACCCAGTACTTC
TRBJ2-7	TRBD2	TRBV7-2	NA	CASSWLAGVYEQYF	TGTGCCAGCAGCTGGCTAGCGGGAGTCTACGAGCAGTACTTC
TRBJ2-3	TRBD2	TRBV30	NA	CAWRVLAGGPRTQYF	TGTGCCTGGAGGGTACTAGCGGGAGGACCGAGAACGCAGTATTTT
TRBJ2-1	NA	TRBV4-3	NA	CASSQDLVPEQFF	TGCGCCAGCAGCCAAGATCTAGTGCCAGAGCAGTTCTTC
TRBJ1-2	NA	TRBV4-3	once	CASSQTGLGVLDGYTF	TGCGCCAGCAGCCAAACCGGGTTAGGGGTATTGGATGGCTACACCTTC
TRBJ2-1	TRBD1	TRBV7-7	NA	CASSPTGGWNNEQFF	TGTGCTAGCAGCCCTACAGGGGGCTGGAACAATGAGCAGTTCTTC
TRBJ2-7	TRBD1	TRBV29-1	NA	CSVPGTGQHEQYF	TGCAGCGTTCCCGGGACAGGGCAGCACGAGCAGTACTTC
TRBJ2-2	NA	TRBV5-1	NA	CASSRRGPGELFF	TGCGCCAGCAGCCGGCGGGGGCCCGGGGAGCTGTTTTTT
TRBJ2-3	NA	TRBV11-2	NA	CASRRGNTDTQYF	TGTGCCAGCAGGCGGGGAAACACAGATACGCAGTATTTT
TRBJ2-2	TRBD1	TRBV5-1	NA	CASSIGQGTNTGELFF	TGCGCCAGCAGCATAGGACAGGGAACGAACACCGGGGAGCTGTTTTTT